The T cell receptor beta chain under discussion was sequenced for a study of OX40 agonist ivuxolimab in advanced cancers. Study information: Ivuxolimab, which is an agonistic anti-OX40 (CD134) antibody, was administered to the patients. Antecedent anti-PD-1, anti-PD-L1 or anti-CTLA-4 therapy was permissible, with around 40% having received some.

Study-level results: Some nonresponders likewise displayed low normalized T-cell clonal expansion. On average, a greater number of expanded clones characterised CD8+ T cells relative to CD4+.

Comment on this clone: Its antigen is not known.

Method: immunoSEQ multiplex PCR; TCRdb's copy keeps in-frame clones and lacks some. The sample shows 57,000 or so clones, over 75% of them seen only once. V lost 7 bases to trimming and J lost 7 bases, with 20 bases between them. Germline V gives CDR1 LNHDA, CDR2 SQIVND (reference sequence). The CDR3 length is 15 residues. The gene calls are TRBV19 and TRBJ2-1; TRBD2 might be the D (7 bases). Sequencing was performed on CD4+ or CD8+ T cells sorted from blood, taken in a trial of the OX40 agonist ivuxolimab. This sequence originates from an adult with an advanced solid tumor such as melanoma, head and neck, liver or kidney cancer. The CDR3 region has the DNA TGTGCCAGTACCCTCGGGGGGCCCCAGGGGAATGAGCAGTTCTTC. Protein product: CASTLGGPQGNEQFF.